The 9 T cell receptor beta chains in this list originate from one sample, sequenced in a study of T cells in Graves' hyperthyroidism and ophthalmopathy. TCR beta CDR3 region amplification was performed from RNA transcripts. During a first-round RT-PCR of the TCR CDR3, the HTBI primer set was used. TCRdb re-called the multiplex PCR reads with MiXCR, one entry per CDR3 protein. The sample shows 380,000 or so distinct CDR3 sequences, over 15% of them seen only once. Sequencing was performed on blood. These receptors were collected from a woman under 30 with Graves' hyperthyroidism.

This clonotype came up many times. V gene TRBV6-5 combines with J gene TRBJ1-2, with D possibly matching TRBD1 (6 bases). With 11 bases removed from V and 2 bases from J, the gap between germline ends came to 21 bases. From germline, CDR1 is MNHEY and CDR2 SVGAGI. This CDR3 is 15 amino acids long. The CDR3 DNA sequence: TGTGCCGCCCACGGGGGCACCTGGGCGAACTATGGCTACACCTTC. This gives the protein CAAHGGTWANYGYTF.

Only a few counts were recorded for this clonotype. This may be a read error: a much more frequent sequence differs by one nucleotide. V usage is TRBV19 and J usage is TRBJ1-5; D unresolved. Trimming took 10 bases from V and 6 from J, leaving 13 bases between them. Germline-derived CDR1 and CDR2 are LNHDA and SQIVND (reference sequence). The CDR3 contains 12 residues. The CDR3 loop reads CATRECGQPQHF. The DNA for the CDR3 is TGTGCCACTCGGGAGTGCGGTCAGCCCCAGCATTTT.

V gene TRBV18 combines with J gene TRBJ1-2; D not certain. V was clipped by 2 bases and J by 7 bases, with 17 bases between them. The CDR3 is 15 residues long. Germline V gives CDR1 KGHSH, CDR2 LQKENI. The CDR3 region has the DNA TGTGCCAGCTCACCAGACCAGGTCGGGCTGCTTGGCTACACCTTC. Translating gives CASSPDQVGLLGYTF. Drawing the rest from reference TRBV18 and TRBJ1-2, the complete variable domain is NAGVMQNPRHLVRRRGQEARLRCSPMKGHSHVYWYRQLPEEGLKFMVYLQKENIIDESGMPKERFSAEFPKEGPSILRIQQVVRGDSAAYFCASSPDQVGLLGYTFGSGTRLTVV.

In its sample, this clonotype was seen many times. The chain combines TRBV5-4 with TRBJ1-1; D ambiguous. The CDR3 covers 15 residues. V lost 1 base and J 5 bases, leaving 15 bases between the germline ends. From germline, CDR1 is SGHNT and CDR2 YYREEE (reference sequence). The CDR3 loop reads CASSLTQLGRTEAFF. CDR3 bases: TGTGCCAGCAGCTTGACCCAGTTGGGTCGAACTGAAGCTTTCTTT.

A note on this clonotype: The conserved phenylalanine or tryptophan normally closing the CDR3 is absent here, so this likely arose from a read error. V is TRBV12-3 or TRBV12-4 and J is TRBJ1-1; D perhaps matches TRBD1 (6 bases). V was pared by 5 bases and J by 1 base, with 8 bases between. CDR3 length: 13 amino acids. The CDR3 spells CASSLQGNTEAFY. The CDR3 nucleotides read TGTGCCAGCAGTCTACAGGGGAACACTGAAGCTTTCTAT.

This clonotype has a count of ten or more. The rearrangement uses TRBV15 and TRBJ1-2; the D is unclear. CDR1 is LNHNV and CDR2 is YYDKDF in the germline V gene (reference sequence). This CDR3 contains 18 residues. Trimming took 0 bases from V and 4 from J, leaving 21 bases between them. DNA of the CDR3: TGTGCCACCAGCAGAGATCGCCAATGGCCGGGCGCAGCCTATGGCTACACCTTC. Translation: CATSRDRQWPGAAYGYTF.

The CDR3 reads CAWSVVGRVAFF. The CDR3 DNA is TGTGCCTGGAGTGTAGTGGGCAGGGTAGCTTTCTTT. V gene TRBV30 combines with J gene TRBJ1-1; D is perhaps TRBD1 (5 bases). Trimming left V 0 bases short and J 10 bases short, with 12 bases between. Germline V gene data show CDR1 as GTSNPN and CDR2 as SVGIG (reference sequence). The CDR3 spans 12 residues.

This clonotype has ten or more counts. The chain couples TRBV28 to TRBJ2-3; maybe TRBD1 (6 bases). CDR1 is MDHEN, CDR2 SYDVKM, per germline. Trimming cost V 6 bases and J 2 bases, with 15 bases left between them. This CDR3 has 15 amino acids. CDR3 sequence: CASSHGQFTTDTQYF. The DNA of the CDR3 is TGTGCCAGCAGCCATGGACAGTTCACCACAGATACGCAGTATTTT.

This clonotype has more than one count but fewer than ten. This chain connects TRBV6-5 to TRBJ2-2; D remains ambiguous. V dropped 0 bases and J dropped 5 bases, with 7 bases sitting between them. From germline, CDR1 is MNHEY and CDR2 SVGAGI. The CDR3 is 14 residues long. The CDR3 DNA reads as TGTGCCAGCAGTTACTCTTTACAAACCGGGGAGCTGTTTTTT. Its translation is CASSYSLQTGELFF.